This T cell receptor (beta chain) comes out of a study of cytomegalovirus exposure and HLA in healthy donors (dated by TCRdb to about 2017). About the full investigation: An earlier analysis of roughly 500 of the donors reported 276 Gb of sequence data and 95 million to 130 million unique TCR beta sequences obtained from approximately 180 million T cells. The study was designed to test whether signatures of past pathogen exposure could be identified by cataloging public T cell receptors. An early release that covered around 590 HLA-typed donors contained about 300 gigabases of sequencing data and 80 million or so unique TCR sequences. A later analysis re-examined previously published TCR beta repertoires from around 670 donors and added high-resolution HLA genotyping to investigate patterns of TCR occurrence. An earlier analysis of about 620 of the donors applied high-throughput TCR beta sequencing to assess whether each TCR beta V gene segment acted as functional or pseudogenic. Using immunosequencing, the study profiled T cell repertoires from 640 or so subjects and related those repertoires to cytomegalovirus serostatus. A later genetic analysis took genome-wide SNP genotypes for about 55% of the roughly 700 donors and used that subset as a discovery cohort. Both class I and class II loci were covered by HLA typing, at four-digit resolution. Every discovery cohort repertoire had been produced on one sequencing platform. The number of typed donors differed by locus: about 620-630 for A, B, C, DRB1 and DQB1; roughly 510 for DQA1; about 600 for DPA1; and around 450 for DPB1. Alongside the repertoire data, information on donor age, sex, ethnicity and CMV serostatus was compiled. Because of strong linkage in the cohort, five DR-DQ haplotypes were treated as single units for association and clustering. Besides the first cohort of approximately 710 subjects, a separate validation cohort made up of roughly 120 different subjects was used. Among 398 genotyped donors of the cohort, an average of approximately 240,000 unique TCR beta nucleotide sequences were sequenced per donor, around 20% of them non-productive. The study combined high-throughput TCR immunosequencing, statistical association of individual TCRs with disease status, and machine learning to predict cytomegalovirus infection status. Of the 350 to 450 genotyped donors, over 65% fell in the genetic ancestry cluster associated with self-reported Caucasian donors. Rather than using new phenotypic data, the later analysis identified candidate immune exposures from TCR beta sequences and from how often those sequences occurred across donors.

This clone was seen more than once but under ten times. The target of this receptor is not known. One base away there is no much larger clone; base qualities are not given. Based on the germline V gene (reference sequence), the CDR1 and CDR2 sequences are LNHDA and SQIVND. There are 13 amino acids in the CDR3, from cysteine to phenylalanine inclusive. Solely the CDR3 DNA is kept, with 39 bases framed from the first base. The trim is 2 bases for V and 10 bases for J, with a gap of 14 bases between the germline ends. The library came from the immunoSEQ multiplex PCR assay. A mixture of 60 forward primers for TCR Vbeta segments and 13 reverse primers for TCR Jbeta segments was used in the multiplex PCR. The CDR3 region of rearranged TCR beta genes was amplified from genomic DNA by a multiplex PCR assay. The amplified TCR beta libraries were sequenced on the Illumina HiSeq System as 87-base-pair reads. Turning to the authors' computational methods: A later analysis counted some 80 million unique TCR beta chains across the 550 to 700 repertoires, and some 11 million of these chains were shared by at least two donors. A nearest-neighbor algorithm error-corrected the raw reads and collapsed the reads into unique sequences, merging closely related sequences to remove PCR and sequencing errors. CDR3 sequences were aligned to IMGT reference sequences to assign V, D and J gene segments. For a sequence to be retained, at least a six-nucleotide match to both a V gene segment and a J gene segment was required. A rearrangement counted as productive if the CDR3 had no stop codons and remained in frame with V and J, and every other rearrangement counted as non-productive. Following IMGT convention, CDR3 was defined as the stretch from the second conserved V-encoded cysteine to the conserved J-encoded phenylalanine. In an earlier analysis of 550 to 650 of the donors, sequences lacking an unambiguous match to a single V gene segment were excluded. In an earlier analysis of 450 to 700 of the donors, V segments were called functional above 56.7% productive rearrangements and were called segregating when the between-donor standard deviation exceeded 5%. A statistical classification framework was built for diagnosing cytomegalovirus status from the catalog of TCR beta chain sequences. V and J gene assignment, in a later analysis, came from comparing TCR nucleotide sequences with IMGT/GENE-DB human TR gene sequences. In a later analysis, CDR3 sequences and most-parsimonious VDJ recombination scenarios were assigned using the TCRdist pipeline. In a later analysis, every TCR beta chain was defined by the combination of its CDR3 amino acid sequence and its V-gene family, and reads without a unique V-gene family were dropped. As a way to deal with suspected cross-contamination and a sequencing artifact, a later analysis dropped 450 to 700 nucleotide sequences that were highly shared and had low generation probability. In a later analysis, a clonal expansion index for each public chain was calculated from normalized within-repertoire ranks of inferred template counts. In a later analysis, generation probabilities were computed with a VDJ recombination model fitted to out-of-frame rearrangements, and the resulting probabilities were checked against IGoR. In a later analysis, hypergeometric tests were used to score TCR-TCR, TCR-HLA and TCR-CMV co-occurrence, with a repertoire-size bias correction applied to TCR pairs. False discovery rates were estimated in a later analysis by permuting HLA or CMV assignments 20 times. In a later analysis, co-occurring TCRs were grouped using DBSCAN, and TCRdist sequence similarity was added for clustering within HLA-allele-positive subsets. Co-occurrence clustering excluded repertoires with fewer than 30,000 or more than 120,000 public chains, plus five with anomalous nucleotide sharing. The table comes from immuneACCESS by way of TCRdb, which keeps in-frame sequences with V and J called. Part of the clones is missing from these tables; in studies checked, under half for an unresolved V gene and the rest for unknown reasons. The V and J calls and clone size come from that table; D and trimming were worked out from the DNA. Across this sample there are roughly 180,000 clones, with roughly a tenth seen only once. The ten largest clonotypes hold approximately 1.5% of the sample.

The cohort consisted of more than 650 healthy bone marrow donors. All cohort members were sampled while nominally healthy, although unrecorded immune exposures were likely present. The donor tested CMV seropositive, placing the donor among the approximately 290 seropositive members of the cohort. Every donor gave a peripheral blood sample, and the peripheral blood mononuclear cells from that sample were used for TCR beta sequencing. Genomic DNA was extracted from the blood cell samples with the Qiagen DNeasy Blood Extraction Kit. Broader findings and caveats from the paper: The 87-base-pair reads could not distinguish some IMGT-functional V segments, including TRBV6-2 and TRBV6-3, so those segments were excluded. A further reported finding was that TCR beta sequences accurately predicted the HLA-A and HLA-B alleles for most subjects in the first cohort. Most TCR sequences were observed very rarely across donors, whereas some public TCRs were present in many individuals. A total of fewer than 200 TCR beta chains were listed by the study as associated with cytomegalovirus. A cluster of highly shared sequence variants was judged likely to be a technical artifact of the sequencing pipeline. The authors suggested that the approach could potentially be generalized to other disease states and immunological phenotypes. In a later analysis, several top co-occurrence clusters were reported to appear linked to parvovirus B19, influenza, CMV and Epstein-Barr virus. In a later analysis, TCR association rates were found to vary across HLA loci, with the most associated TCRs seen for DRB1 alleles and the fewest for HLA-C alleles. An association between a missense DCLRE1C variant and V-gene and J-gene trimming of TCR beta chains was found in a later genetic analysis and replicated in an independent cohort. According to a later genetic analysis, donors in an Asian-associated ancestry cluster had fewer N-insertions in productive TCRs than the roughly 700-donor mean. When HLA alleles, especially DR and DQ, strongly co-occurred, attributing TCR associations to individual alleles was difficult. In vitro tests confirmed that a few of the cytomegalovirus-associated TCR beta chains recognize cytomegalovirus antigens. Specific HLA alleles were associated with around 18,000 TCR beta sequences at a false discovery rate of 0.05 in a later analysis. HLA typing was unavailable for some donors at each locus, so association tests used only the typed subset. Because counts were too low, about 18 rarely observed V segments, including chromosome 9 orphons, were excluded from the earlier analysis of several hundred of the donors. Only TCR beta chains were sequenced in this cohort, and the absence of alpha or paired-chain data limited detectable features. Correlated functional status among segregating V segments might reflect linkage disequilibrium, but an unknown experimental factor could not be ruled out. Most CMV-associated TCR beta chains appeared to be HLA-restricted in a later analysis, and the HLA associations seemed to be driven largely by CMV exposure. In an earlier analysis of 587 of the donors, most TCR beta V segments appeared in productive rearrangements about 87% or about 30% of the time, broadly matching IMGT annotations. Cytomegalovirus status was reported to be diagnosed by the classifier with high specificity and sensitivity in both the original and validation cohorts. The only immune exposure information available for the cohort was CMV serostatus. A later analysis found that HLA-associated TCR beta chains were more clonally expanded and had lower generation probabilities than equally common non-associated chains. Roughly uniform sequencing depth across donors was assumed in presence/absence analyses, although this assumption may not hold.

Sample: PBMCs. Recombination connected TRBV19 to TRBJ1-1; the D gene assignment is ambiguous. The receptor was derived from a woman in her twenties or thirties in good health and CMV-seropositive. The CDR3 protein: CASSIREALGAFF. The nucleotide sequence is given as TGTGCCAGTAGTATAAGGGAGGCCCTCGGAGCTTTCTTT.